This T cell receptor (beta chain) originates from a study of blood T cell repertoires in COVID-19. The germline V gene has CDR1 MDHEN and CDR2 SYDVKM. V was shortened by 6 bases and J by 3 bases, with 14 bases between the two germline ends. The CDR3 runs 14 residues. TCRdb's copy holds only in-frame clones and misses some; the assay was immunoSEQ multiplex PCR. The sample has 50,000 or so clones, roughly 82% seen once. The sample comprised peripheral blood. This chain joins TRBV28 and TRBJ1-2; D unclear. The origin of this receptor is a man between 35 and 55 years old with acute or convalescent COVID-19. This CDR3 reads CASSLLVSDYGYTF. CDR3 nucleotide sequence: TGTGCCAGCAGCCTCCTGGTCTCAGACTATGGCTACACCTTC.